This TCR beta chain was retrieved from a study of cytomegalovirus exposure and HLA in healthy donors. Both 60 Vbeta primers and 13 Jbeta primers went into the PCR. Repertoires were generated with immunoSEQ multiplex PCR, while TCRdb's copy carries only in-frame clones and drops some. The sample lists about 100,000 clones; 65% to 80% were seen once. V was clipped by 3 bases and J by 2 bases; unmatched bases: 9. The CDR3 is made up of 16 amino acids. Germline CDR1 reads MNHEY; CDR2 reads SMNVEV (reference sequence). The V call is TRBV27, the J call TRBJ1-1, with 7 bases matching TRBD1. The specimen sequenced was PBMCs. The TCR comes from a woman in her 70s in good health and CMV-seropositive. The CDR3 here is CASSFLRTGANTEAFF. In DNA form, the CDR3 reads TGTGCCAGCAGTTTTCTCCGGACAGGCGCTAACACTGAAGCTTTCTTT.